The subject of this entry is one TCR beta chain. Time point reported: after neoadjuvant nivolumab, at surgical resection. The source of the sample is a study of neoadjuvant anti-PD-1 for oral cavity cancer. Study details: Patients without progression received a fourth nivolumab dose around day 43, then surgical resection on days 50-56.

J was trimmed by 4 bases and V by 5 bases; bases with no gene match: 4. From germline, CDR1 is SGHAT and CDR2 FQNNGV. This CDR3 comprises 15 residues. Two replicates per tumor sample, mostly from roughly 5 ug of genomic DNA. The assay was immunoSEQ multiplex PCR, and TCRdb's table has in-frame clones only and misses some. This sample has roughly 15,000 clones; under 40% occur once, and the top ten carry approximately 40%. This clonotype was obtained from a person aged 35-79 years with oral cavity squamous cell carcinoma. The chain recombines TRBV11-2 with TRBJ2-1; 11 bases align to TRBD1. The sample was tumor tissue, taken after nivolumab (anti-PD-1) treatment. The CDR3 sequence is CASSTGQGDYNEQFF. For the CDR3, the DNA is TGTGCCAGCAGCACGGGACAGGGGGATTACAATGAGCAGTTCTTC.